These 21 T cell receptor beta chains were sequenced from one sample in a study of shared clonotypes between healthy human individuals. Sequencing was performed with immunoSEQ multiplex PCR; in TCRdb, only in-frame clones are kept and a portion is missing. The top ten clones hold more than 0.1% of a sample with more than 2 million clones, almost 96% of them seen once. The sample was naive CD4+ T cells sorted from blood. Regarding subset: CD45RA+ positively selected. Every receptor here comes from a man between 18 and 29 years old in good health.

V is TRBV11-2 and J is TRBJ2-5; D might be TRBD1 or TRBD2, each matching 5 bases. Per germline, CDR1 SGHAT and CDR2 FQNNGV. This CDR3 region has 14 residues. Trimming removed 1 base at V and 2 bases at J, with 8 bases between. CDR3 nucleotides: TGTGCCAGCAGCTTAGGGGGGTTGCAAGAGACCCAGTACTTC. Residues: CASSLGGLQETQYF.

Comment on this clone: Other DNA sequences of this sample code for an identical CDR3. This sequence joins TRBV7-2 and TRBJ2-5, with D perhaps TRBD1 (5 bases). The CDR3 length is 15 residues. Germline assignment: CDR1 SGHTA and CDR2 FQGNSA. V was cut by 1 base and J by 5 bases, with 14 bases left in between. The CDR3 nucleotides are TGTGCCAGCAGCTTAGTCCGTCAGGGCAGGGAGACCCAGTACTTC. The encoded protein is CASSLVRQGRETQYF. The whole variable domain, filled in from reference TRBV7-2 and TRBJ2-5, reads GAGVSQSPSNKVTEKGKDVELRCDPISGHTALYWYRQSLGQGLEFLIYFQGNSAPDKSGLPSDRFSAERTGGSVSTLTIQRTQQEDSAVYLCASSLVRQGRETQYFGPGTRLLVL.

The J gene is TRBJ2-7, the V gene TRBV11-2; 9 nucleotides agree with TRBD2. Trimming took 2 bases from V and 6 from J; bases not matched to a gene: 5. This CDR3 comprises 14 residues. Per the germline V gene, CDR1 is SGHAT and CDR2 is FQNNGV. CDR3 region: CASSLSRGRGEQYF. Written as DNA, the CDR3 is TGTGCCAGCAGCTTATCTCGCGGGAGGGGCGAGCAGTACTTC. The full variable domain, completed using reference TRBV11-2 and TRBJ2-7, is EAGVAQSPRYKIIEKRQSVAFWCNPISGHATLYWYQQILGQGPKLLIQFQNNGVVDDSQLPKDRFSAERLKGVDSTLKIQPAKLEDSAVYLCASSLSRGRGEQYFGPGTRLTVT.

This clone was counted once. The chain is built from TRBV27 and TRBJ1-1; 7 bases map to TRBD1. The ends lost 5 bases at V and 3 bases at J; junction bases unmatched: 15. CDR1 and CDR2 (germline): MNHEY, SMNVEV (reference sequence). The CDR3 is 17 residues long. As DNA, the CDR3 is TGTGCCAGCAGTCGGTCCATCTTAGACAGGGTAGACACTGAAGCTTTCTTT. Translating gives CASSRSILDRVDTEAFF.

The chain couples TRBV30 to TRBJ2-5, with D possibly being TRBD1 (6 bases). The V gene lost 1 base and the J gene lost 5 bases, with 11 bases spanning the gap. The CDR3 is 13 amino acids. Per germline, CDR1 GTSNPN and CDR2 SVGIG (reference sequence). Written as DNA, the CDR3 is TGTGCCTGGAGTGCAACAGGGTACGAGACCCAGTACTTC. It translates to CAWSATGYETQYF.

The chain links TRBV6-5 to TRBJ1-4, with TRBD1 as a possible D gene (6 bases). The CDR3 runs to 14 residues. Germline lookup yields CDR1 MNHEY and CDR2 SVGAGI. V shed 5 bases and J shed 4 bases, with 11 bases lying between them. The DNA for the CDR3 is TGTGCCAGCAGTCGTGGACAGATTAATGAAAAACTGTTTTTT. This sequence encodes CASSRGQINEKLFF.

This clone was seen a single time. The chain combines TRBV10-3 with TRBJ2-1; 11 bases line up with TRBD2. The germline V gene has CDR1 ENHRY and CDR2 SYGVKD. The CDR3 is 17 amino acids. Germline trimming cut 4 bases from V and 2 bases from J; bases unmatched to any gene: 7. CDR3 sequence: CAISATSGILTYNEQFF. The DNA of the CDR3 is TGTGCCATCAGTGCGACTAGCGGGATCTTGACCTACAATGAGCAGTTCTTC.

This clone was seen only once. This chain uses TRBV28 with TRBJ1-2; perhaps TRBD1 as D (5 bases). The CDR3 length is 14 residues. Germline V gene data show CDR1 as MDHEN and CDR2 as SYDVKM. Trimming left V 7 bases short and J 4 bases short, with 16 bases between. CDR3 region: CASTSPGLSYGYTF. CDR3 nucleotide sequence: TGTGCCAGCACTTCCCCGGGACTGAGCTATGGCTACACCTTC.

The rearrangement links TRBV7-2 to TRBJ2-7; no definite D call. Deletions cut 1 base from V and 5 bases from J, with 12 bases between. Germline CDR1 is SGHTA and CDR2 is FQGNSA. The CDR3 loop spans 14 amino acids. CDR3 amino acids: CASSLGFQDHEQYF. CDR3 in DNA: TGTGCCAGCAGCTTAGGATTCCAGGACCACGAGCAGTACTTC. The whole variable domain, remainder taken from reference TRBV7-2 and TRBJ2-7, is GAGVSQSPSNKVTEKGKDVELRCDPISGHTALYWYRQSLGQGLEFLIYFQGNSAPDKSGLPSDRFSAERTGGSVSTLTIQRTQQEDSAVYLCASSLGFQDHEQYFGPGTRLTVT.

This chain connects TRBV7-8 to TRBJ1-1; TRBD1 aligns across 7 bases. This CDR3 is 14 amino acids long. With 5 bases clipped from V and 4 bases from J, the junction kept 7 bases outside the gene matches. CDR1 and CDR2 (germline): SGHVS, FQNEAQ. This chain's CDR3 is CASSQVRGTTEAFF. In nucleotides, the CDR3 is TGTGCCAGCAGCCAGGTCAGGGGGACCACTGAAGCTTTCTTT. Combining the CDR3 with reference TRBV7-8 and TRBJ1-1 gives the whole variable domain GAGVSQSPRYKVAKRGQDVALRCDPISGHVSLFWYQQALGQGPEFLTYFQNEAQLDKSGLPSDRFFAERPEGSVSTLKIQRTQQEDSAVYLCASSQVRGTTEAFFGQGTRLTVV.

The gene calls are TRBV15 and TRBJ2-3, with a tentative D call TRBD1 (6 bases). The CDR3 runs to 18 residues. Deletions cut 0 bases from V and 0 bases from J, with 16 bases between. CDR1 and CDR2 from the germline V gene are LNHNV and YYDKDF (reference sequence). The CDR3 sequence: CATSRDRALGTSTDTQYF. DNA of the CDR3: TGTGCCACCAGCAGAGATCGGGCCCTCGGGACAAGCACAGATACGCAGTATTTT.

Details on this clone: Other DNA sequences in the same sample also yield this CDR3. The chain employs TRBV7-9 and TRBJ2-7; TRBD1 matches at 9 bases. Trimming removed 1 base from V and 4 bases from J; junction bases left unmatched: 2. CDR1 and CDR2 from the germline V gene are SEHNR and FQNEAQ (reference sequence). The CDR3 sequence is 14 residues long. For the CDR3, the DNA is TGTGCCAGCAGCTTAGGGGGACAGGGATACGAGCAGTACTTC. It codes for CASSLGGQGYEQYF. Variable domain in full (rest from reference TRBV7-9 and TRBJ2-7): DTGVSQNPRHKITKRGQNVTFRCDPISEHNRLYWYRQTLGQGPEFLTYFQNEAQLEKSRLLSDRFSAERPKGSFSTLEIQRTEQGDSAMYLCASSLGGQGYEQYFGPGTRLTVT.

The chain uses TRBV11-1 and TRBJ1-1; D is perhaps TRBD1 (5 bases). Germline-derived CDR1 and CDR2 are SGHAT and FQDESV (reference sequence). This CDR3 is built from 14 residues. V was clipped by 6 bases and J by 3 bases, with 14 bases between them. CDR3 sequence (DNA): TGTGCCAGCAGTTCTCGGGGGAGAGACACTGAAGCTTTCTTT. The encoded protein is CASSSRGRDTEAFF. Supplemented by reference TRBV11-1 and TRBJ1-1, the full variable domain reads EAEVAQSPRYKITEKSQAVAFWCDPISGHATLYWYRQILGQGPELLVQFQDESVVDDSQLPKDRFSAERLKGVDSTLKIQPAELGDSAMYLCASSSRGRDTEAFFGQGTRLTVV.

The rearrangement joins TRBV5-1 to TRBJ1-4, with D uncertain. The CDR3 runs to 15 residues. Germline loops: CDR1 SGHRS, CDR2 YFSETQ. Deletions cut 0 bases from V and 6 bases from J, with 12 bases between. As DNA, the CDR3 is TGCGCCAGCAGCTTGGCCTCGGACGTGTATGAAAAACTGTTTTTT. It translates to CASSLASDVYEKLFF.

The rearrangement uses TRBV15 and TRBJ1-3; D is ambiguous. The CDR3 consists of 15 residues. The V gene's germline CDR1 is LNHNV and CDR2 YYDKDF (reference sequence). Trimming took 4 bases from V and 4 from J, leaving 14 bases between them. CDR3 protein: CATSTDPPPGNTIYF. The CDR3 nucleotides read TGTGCCACCAGCACTGACCCCCCCCCAGGAAACACCATATATTTT.

The J gene is TRBJ1-1, the V gene TRBV20-1; D is ambiguous. The CDR3 length is 11 residues. Trimming left V 3 bases short and J 4 bases short, with 6 bases between. The V gene's germline CDR1 is DFQATT and CDR2 SNEGSKA (reference sequence). Written as DNA, the CDR3 is TGCAGTGCTAGGCTTTCCACTGAAGCTTTCTTT. It is translated as CSARLSTEAFF.

This clone appeared a single time. The chain is built from TRBV6-1 and TRBJ1-1; D is undetermined. This CDR3 comprises 12 residues. V lost 0 bases and J 10 bases, leaving 9 bases between the germline ends. The germline CDR1 and CDR2 sequences are MNHNS and SASEGT. CDR3 residues: CASSEAVGIAFF. CDR3 nucleotide sequence: TGTGCCAGCAGTGAAGCGGTAGGGATAGCTTTCTTT.

This chain links TRBV25-1 with TRBJ2-3; D tentatively reads TRBD1 or TRBD2 (5 bases each). CDR1 and CDR2 (germline): MGHDK, SYGVNS. The germline V and J ends were trimmed by 4 bases and 2 bases, with 13 bases remaining between them. The CDR3 contains 15 residues. CDR3 region: CASSVPRGYTDTQYF. In nucleotides, the CDR3 is TGTGCCAGCAGTGTCCCTCGGGGCTACACAGATACGCAGTATTTT.

The chain combines TRBV28 with TRBJ2-7; D unresolved. This CDR3 spans 14 amino acids. Trimming removed 3 bases from V and 3 bases from J, with 12 bases in between. Germline-derived CDR1 and CDR2 are MDHEN and SYDVKM. The CDR3 here is CASSFSGFYYEQYF. Here the CDR3 DNA reads TGTGCCAGCAGTTTCTCCGGCTTCTACTACGAGCAGTACTTC.

This clone was detected only once. The rearrangement joins TRBV4-3 to TRBJ2-7, with D possibly matching TRBD2 (5 bases). Germline values: CDR1 LGHNA, CDR2 YSLEER. V lost 0 bases and J 0 bases, leaving 9 bases between the germline ends. This CDR3 spans 15 amino acids. CDR3 nucleotides: TGCGCCAGCAGCCAAGATTGGAGCGGCTCCTACGAGCAGTACTTC. Residues: CASSQDWSGSYEQYF.

The rearrangement uses TRBV18 and TRBJ1-2, with TRBD1 matching over 7 bases. Germline V gives CDR1 KGHSH, CDR2 LQKENI. The CDR3 covers 14 residues. V trimming: 3 bases; J trimming: 6 bases; junction bases outside the gene matches: 7. The CDR3 here is CASSPQTGMNGYTF. The CDR3 region has the DNA TGTGCCAGCTCACCTCAGACAGGGATGAATGGCTACACCTTC.